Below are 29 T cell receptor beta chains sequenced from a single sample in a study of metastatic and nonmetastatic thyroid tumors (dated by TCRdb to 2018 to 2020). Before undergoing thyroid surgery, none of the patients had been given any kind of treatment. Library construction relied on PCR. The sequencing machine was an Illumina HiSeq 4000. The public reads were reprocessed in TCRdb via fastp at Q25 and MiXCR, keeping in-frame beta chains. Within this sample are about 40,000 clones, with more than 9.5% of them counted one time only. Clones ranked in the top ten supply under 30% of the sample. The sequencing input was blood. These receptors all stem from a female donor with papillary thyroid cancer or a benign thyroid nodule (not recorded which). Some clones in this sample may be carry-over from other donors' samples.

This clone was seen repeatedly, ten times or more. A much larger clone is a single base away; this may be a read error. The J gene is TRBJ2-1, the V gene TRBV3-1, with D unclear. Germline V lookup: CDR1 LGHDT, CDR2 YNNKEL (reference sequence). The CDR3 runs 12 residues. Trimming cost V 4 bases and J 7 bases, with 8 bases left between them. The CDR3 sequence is CASSPRYNEQFF. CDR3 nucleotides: TGTGCCAGCAGCCCAAGGTATAATGAGCAGTTCTTC.

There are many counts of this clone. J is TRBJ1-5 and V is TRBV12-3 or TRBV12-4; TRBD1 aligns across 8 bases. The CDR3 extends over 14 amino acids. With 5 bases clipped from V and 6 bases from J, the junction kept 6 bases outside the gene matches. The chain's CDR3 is CASSVSGGVQPQHF. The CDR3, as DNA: TGTGCCAGCAGTGTGTCAGGGGGCGTTCAGCCCCAGCATTTT.

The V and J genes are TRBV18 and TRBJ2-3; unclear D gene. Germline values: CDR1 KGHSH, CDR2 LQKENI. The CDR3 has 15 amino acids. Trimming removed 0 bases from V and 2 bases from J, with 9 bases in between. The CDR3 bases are TGTGCCAGCTCACCACCGGCAGGCCTCACAGATACGCAGTATTTT. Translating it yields CASSPPAGLTDTQYF.

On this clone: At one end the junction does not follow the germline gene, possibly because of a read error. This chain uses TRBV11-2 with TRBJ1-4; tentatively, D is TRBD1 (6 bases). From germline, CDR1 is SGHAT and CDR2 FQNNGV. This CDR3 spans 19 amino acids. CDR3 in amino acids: CANSFRQVDLSATNEKLFF. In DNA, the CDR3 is TGTGCCAACAGCTTTAGACAGGTGGACCTTAGTGCAACTAATGAAAAACTGTTTTTT.

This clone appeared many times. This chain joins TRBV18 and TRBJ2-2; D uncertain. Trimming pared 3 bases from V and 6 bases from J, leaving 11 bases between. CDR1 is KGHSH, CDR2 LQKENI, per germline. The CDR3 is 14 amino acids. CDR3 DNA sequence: TGTGCCAGCTCACCGCTATTAGGCCCCGGGGAGCTGTTTTTT. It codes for CASSPLLGPGELFF.

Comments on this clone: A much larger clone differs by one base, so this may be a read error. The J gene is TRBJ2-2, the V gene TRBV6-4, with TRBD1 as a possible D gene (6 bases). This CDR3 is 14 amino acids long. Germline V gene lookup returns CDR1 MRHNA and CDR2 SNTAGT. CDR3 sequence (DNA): TGTGCCAACAGTACAGGGTGCGATTCCGGGGAGCTGTTTTTT. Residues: CANSTGCDSGELFF.

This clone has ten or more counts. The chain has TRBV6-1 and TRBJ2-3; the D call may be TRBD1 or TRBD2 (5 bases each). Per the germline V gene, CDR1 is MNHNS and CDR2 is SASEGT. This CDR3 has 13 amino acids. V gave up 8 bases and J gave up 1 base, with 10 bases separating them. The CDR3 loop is CASLMGGTDTQYF. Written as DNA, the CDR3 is TGTGCCAGCTTGATGGGGGGCACAGATACGCAGTATTTT.

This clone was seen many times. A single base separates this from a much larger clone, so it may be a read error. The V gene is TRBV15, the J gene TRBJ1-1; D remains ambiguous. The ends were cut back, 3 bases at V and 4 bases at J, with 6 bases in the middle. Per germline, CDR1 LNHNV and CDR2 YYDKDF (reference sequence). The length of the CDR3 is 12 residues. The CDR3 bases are TGTGCCACCAGCAGGAGGAGCACTGAAGCTTTCTTT. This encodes CATSRRSTEAFF.

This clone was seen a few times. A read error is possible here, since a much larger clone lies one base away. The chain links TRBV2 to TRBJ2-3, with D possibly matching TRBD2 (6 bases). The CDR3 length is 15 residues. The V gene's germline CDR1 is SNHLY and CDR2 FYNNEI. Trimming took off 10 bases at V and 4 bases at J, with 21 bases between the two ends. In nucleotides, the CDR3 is TGTGCCACTCCGAGGGTAGCGGTAGGGCCAGATACGCAGTATTTT. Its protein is CATPRVAVGPDTQYF. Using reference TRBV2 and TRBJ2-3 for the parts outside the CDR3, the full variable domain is EPEVTQTPSHQVTQMGQEVILRCVPISNHLYFYWYRQILGQKVEFLVSFYNNEISEKSEIFDDQFSVERPDGSNFTLKIRSTKLEDSAMYFCATPRVAVGPDTQYFGPGTRLTVL.

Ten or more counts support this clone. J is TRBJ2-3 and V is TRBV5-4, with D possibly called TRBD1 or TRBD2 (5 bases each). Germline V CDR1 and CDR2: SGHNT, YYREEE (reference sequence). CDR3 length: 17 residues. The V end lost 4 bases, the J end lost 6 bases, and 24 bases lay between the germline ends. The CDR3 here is CASSGGKRSLNRDTQYF. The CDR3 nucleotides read TGTGCCAGCAGCGGTGGGAAGCGGTCCCTGAACAGGGATACGCAGTATTTT.

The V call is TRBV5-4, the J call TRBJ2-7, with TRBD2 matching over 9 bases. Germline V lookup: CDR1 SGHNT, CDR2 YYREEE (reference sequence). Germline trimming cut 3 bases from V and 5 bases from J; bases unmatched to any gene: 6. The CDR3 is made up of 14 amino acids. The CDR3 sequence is CASSSGTSLNEQYF. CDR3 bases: TGTGCCAGCAGCTCCGGGACTAGCCTCAACGAGCAGTACTTC.

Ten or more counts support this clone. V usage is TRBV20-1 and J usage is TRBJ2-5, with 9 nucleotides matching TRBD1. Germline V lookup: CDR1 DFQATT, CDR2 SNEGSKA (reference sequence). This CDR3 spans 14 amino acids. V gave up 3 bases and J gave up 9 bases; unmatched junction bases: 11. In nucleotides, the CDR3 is TGCAGTGCTAGCCGGGACAGGGCCTCAAAGGCCCAGTACTTC. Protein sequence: CSASRDRASKAQYF.

CDR3 nucleotides: TGTGCCAGCAGCCCGTGGACGCAATCATACTACGAGCAGTACTTC. This encodes CASSPWTQSYYEQYF. The genes are TRBV5-5 and TRBJ2-7; D is unclear. V was clipped by 4 bases and J by 3 bases, with 17 bases between them. Germline CDR1 reads SGHKS; CDR2 reads YYEKEE (reference sequence). CDR3 length equals 15 residues. The whole variable domain, remainder taken from reference TRBV5-5 and TRBJ2-7, is DAGVTQSPTHLIKTRGQQVTLRCSPISGHKSVSWYQQVLGQGPQFIFQYYEKEERGRGNFPDRFSARQFPNYSSELNVNALLLGDSALYLCASSPWTQSYYEQYFGPGTRLTVT.

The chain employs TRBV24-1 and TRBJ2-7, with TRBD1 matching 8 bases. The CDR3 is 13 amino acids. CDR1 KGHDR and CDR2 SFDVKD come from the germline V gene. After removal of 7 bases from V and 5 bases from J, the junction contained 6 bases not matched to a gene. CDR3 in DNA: TGTGCCACCAGCCCAGGGGGCGGGAACGAGCAGTACTTC. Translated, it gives CATSPGGGNEQYF.

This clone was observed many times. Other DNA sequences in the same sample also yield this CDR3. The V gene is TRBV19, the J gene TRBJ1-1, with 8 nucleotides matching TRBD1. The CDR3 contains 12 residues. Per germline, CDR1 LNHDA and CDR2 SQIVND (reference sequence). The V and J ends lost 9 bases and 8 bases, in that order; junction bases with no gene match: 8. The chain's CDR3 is CASRTGITEAFF. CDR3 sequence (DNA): TGTGCCAGCAGGACAGGGATCACCGAAGCTTTCTTT. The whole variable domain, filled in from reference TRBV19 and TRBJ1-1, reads DGGITQSPKYLFRKEGQNVTLSCEQNLNHDAMYWYRQDPGQGLRLIYYSQIVNDFQKGDIAEGYSVSREKKESFPLTVTSAQKNPTAFYLCASRTGITEAFFGQGTRLTVV.

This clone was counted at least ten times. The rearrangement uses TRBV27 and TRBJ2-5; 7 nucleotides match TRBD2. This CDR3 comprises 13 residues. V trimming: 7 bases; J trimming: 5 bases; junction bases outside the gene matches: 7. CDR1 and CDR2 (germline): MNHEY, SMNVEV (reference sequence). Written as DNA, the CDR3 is TGTGCCAGCACCCCGCCGGGAGGCGAGACCCAGTACTTC. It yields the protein CASTPPGGETQYF.

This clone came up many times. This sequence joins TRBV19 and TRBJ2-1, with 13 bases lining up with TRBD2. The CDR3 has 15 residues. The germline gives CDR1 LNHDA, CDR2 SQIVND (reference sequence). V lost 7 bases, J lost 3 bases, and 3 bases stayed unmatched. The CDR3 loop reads CASKGLAGYYNEQFF. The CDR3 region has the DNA TGTGCCAGTAAGGGACTAGCGGGATACTACAATGAGCAGTTCTTC.

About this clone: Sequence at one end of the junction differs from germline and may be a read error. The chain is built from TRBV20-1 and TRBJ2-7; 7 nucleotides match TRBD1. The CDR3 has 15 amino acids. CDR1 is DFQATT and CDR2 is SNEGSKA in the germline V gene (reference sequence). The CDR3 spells CSVRQGHRLSYEQYF. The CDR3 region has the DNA TGCAGTGTTAGACAGGGACACCGACTCTCATACGAGCAGTACTTC.

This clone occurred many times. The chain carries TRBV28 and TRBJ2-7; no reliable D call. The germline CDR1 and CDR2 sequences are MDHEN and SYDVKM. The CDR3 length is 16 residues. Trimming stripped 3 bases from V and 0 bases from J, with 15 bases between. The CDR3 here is CASSFVGRLSSYEQYF. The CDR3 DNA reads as TGTGCCAGCAGTTTTGTAGGGCGGCTGAGCTCCTACGAGCAGTACTTC.

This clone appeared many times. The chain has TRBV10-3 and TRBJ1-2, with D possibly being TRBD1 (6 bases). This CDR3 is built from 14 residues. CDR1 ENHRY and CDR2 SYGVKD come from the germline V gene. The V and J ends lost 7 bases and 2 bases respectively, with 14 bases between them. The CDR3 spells CAITQRGGNYGYTF. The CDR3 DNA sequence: TGTGCCATCACGCAGAGGGGGGGAAACTATGGCTACACCTTC.

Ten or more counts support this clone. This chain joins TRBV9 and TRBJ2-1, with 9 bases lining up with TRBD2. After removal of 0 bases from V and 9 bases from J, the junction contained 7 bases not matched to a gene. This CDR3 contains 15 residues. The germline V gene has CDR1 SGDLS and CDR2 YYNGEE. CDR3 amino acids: CASSVGGGRASEQFF. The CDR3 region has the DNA TGTGCCAGCAGCGTAGGAGGCGGGAGGGCCTCTGAGCAGTTCTTC.

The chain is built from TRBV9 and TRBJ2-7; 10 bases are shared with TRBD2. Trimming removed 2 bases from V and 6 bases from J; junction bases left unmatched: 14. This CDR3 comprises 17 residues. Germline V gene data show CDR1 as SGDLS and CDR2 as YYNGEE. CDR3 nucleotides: TGTGCCAGCAGCGTTTCCTCTCTAGCGGGAGATGTAGGCGAGCAGTACTTC. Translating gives CASSVSSLAGDVGEQYF.

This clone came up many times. The CDR3 DNA reads TGTGCCAGCAGTGGCATGGGACCCCCCGGAGGTGAGCAGTTCTTC. Translating it yields CASSGMGPPGGEQFF. The J gene is TRBJ2-1, the V gene TRBV25-1; D assignment may be TRBD1 or TRBD2 (5 bases each). V shed 4 bases and J shed 9 bases, with 19 bases lying between them. Germline lookup yields CDR1 MGHDK and CDR2 SYGVNS. This CDR3 contains 15 residues.

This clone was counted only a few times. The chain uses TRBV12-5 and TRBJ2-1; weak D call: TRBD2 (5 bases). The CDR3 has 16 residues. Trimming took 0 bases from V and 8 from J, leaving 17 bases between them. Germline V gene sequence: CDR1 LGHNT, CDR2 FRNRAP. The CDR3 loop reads CASGLVLGELHDEQFF. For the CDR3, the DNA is TGTGCTAGTGGTTTGGTACTGGGAGAATTGCACGATGAGCAGTTCTTC.

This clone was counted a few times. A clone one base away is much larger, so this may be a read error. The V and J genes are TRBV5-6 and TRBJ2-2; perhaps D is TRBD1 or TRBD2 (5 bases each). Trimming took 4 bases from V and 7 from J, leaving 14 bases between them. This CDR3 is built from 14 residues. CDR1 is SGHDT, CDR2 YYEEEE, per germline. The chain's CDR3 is CASSHGAGIGELFF. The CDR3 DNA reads TGTGCCAGCAGCCACGGGGCAGGCATCGGGGAGCTGTTTTTT.

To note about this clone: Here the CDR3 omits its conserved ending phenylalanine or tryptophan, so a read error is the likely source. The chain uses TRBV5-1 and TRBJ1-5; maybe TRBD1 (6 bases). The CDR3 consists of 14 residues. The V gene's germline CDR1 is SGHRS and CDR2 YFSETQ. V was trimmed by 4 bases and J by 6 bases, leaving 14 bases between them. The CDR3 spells CASSEGTGSQPQHS. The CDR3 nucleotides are TGCGCCAGCAGCGAGGGTACAGGGTCTCAGCCCCAGCATTCT.

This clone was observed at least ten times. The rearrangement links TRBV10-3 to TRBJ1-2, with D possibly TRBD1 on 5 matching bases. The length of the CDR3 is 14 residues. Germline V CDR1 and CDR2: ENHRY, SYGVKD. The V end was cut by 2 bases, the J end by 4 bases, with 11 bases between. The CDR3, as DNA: TGTGCCATCAGTGAGGACCCAGGGACCTATGGCTACACCTTC. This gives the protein CAISEDPGTYGYTF.

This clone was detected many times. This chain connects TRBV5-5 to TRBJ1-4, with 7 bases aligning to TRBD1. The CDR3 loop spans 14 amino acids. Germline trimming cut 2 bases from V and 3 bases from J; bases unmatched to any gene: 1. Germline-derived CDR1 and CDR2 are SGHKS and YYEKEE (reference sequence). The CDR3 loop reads CASSFTGANEKLFF. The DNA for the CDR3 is TGTGCCAGCAGCTTTACAGGGGCTAATGAAAAACTGTTTTTT. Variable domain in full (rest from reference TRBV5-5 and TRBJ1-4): DAGVTQSPTHLIKTRGQQVTLRCSPISGHKSVSWYQQVLGQGPQFIFQYYEKEERGRGNFPDRFSARQFPNYSSELNVNALLLGDSALYLCASSFTGANEKLFFGSGTQLSVL.

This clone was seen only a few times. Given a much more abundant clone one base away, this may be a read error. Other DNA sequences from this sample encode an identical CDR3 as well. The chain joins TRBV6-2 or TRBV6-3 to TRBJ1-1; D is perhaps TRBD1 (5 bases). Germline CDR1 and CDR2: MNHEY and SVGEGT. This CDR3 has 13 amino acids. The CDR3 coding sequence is TGTGCCAGCAGTTACTCGATTCAGGGTGAAGCCTTCTTT. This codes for CASSYSIQGEAFF.